These 10 T cell receptor beta chains share one sample of origin, sequenced in a study of OX40 agonist ivuxolimab in advanced cancers. Only in-frame clones appear in the TCRdb table, and some are missing; sequencing was by immunoSEQ multiplex PCR. The table has tens of thousands of clones, approximately 86% seen once. The source material was CD4+ or CD8+ T cells sorted from blood, sampled in a trial of the OX40 agonist ivuxolimab. The receptor source for this set is an adult with an advanced solid tumor such as melanoma, head and neck, liver or kidney cancer.

The chain employs TRBV5-4 and TRBJ2-4; D tentatively reads TRBD1 or TRBD2 (7 bases each). The germline V gene has CDR1 SGHNT and CDR2 YYREEE (reference sequence). V lost 4 bases and J 4 bases, leaving 12 bases between the germline ends. The CDR3 sequence is 14 residues long. The DNA of the CDR3 is TGTGCCAGCAGCGGAGCGGGACAGAAAAACATTCAGTACTTC. It encodes CASSGAGQKNIQYF.

The genes are TRBV14 and TRBJ2-7; no clear D. CDR1 is SGHDN, CDR2 FVKESK, per germline. Trimming cost V 1 base and J 4 bases, with 8 bases left between them. The length of the CDR3 is 13 residues. CDR3 in amino acids: CASSQGLGYEQYF. The CDR3 DNA reads TGTGCCAGCAGCCAAGGGCTGGGTTACGAGCAGTACTTC.

The chain is built from TRBV5-4 and TRBJ2-5, with D possibly being TRBD1 or TRBD2 (5 bases each). CDR3 length equals 14 residues. Germline V lookup: CDR1 SGHNT, CDR2 YYREEE (reference sequence). V was cut by 5 bases and J by 2 bases, with 13 bases left in between. This chain's CDR3 is CASSGGHIQETQYF. The CDR3 DNA sequence: TGTGCCAGCAGTGGAGGACACATTCAAGAGACCCAGTACTTC.

The chain employs TRBV6-5 and TRBJ2-1; tentative D call: TRBD2 (6 bases). Trimming removed 5 bases at V and 3 bases at J, with 14 bases between. Germline V gene sequence: CDR1 MNHEY, CDR2 SVGAGI. The CDR3 consists of 15 residues. CDR3: CASSTPGLLYNEQFF. CDR3 DNA: TGTGCCAGCAGTACCCCGGGACTTCTCTACAATGAGCAGTTCTTC.

This clone was recorded a few times. The chain recombines TRBV5-4 with TRBJ2-5; no reliable D call. The CDR3 consists of 11 residues. The V end was cut by 4 bases, the J end by 0 bases, with 1 base between. Looked up from germline, CDR1 is SGHNT and CDR2 is YYREEE (reference sequence). CDR3 sequence (DNA): TGTGCCAGCAGCAACCAAGAGACCCAGTACTTC. This translates into CASSNQETQYF.

The table lists this clone with a count of one. V and J are TRBV29-1 and TRBJ2-3; TRBD2 matches at 12 bases. This CDR3 has 14 residues. CDR1 and CDR2 (germline): SQVTM, ANQGSEA. Germline trimming cut 7 bases from V and 4 bases from J; bases unmatched to any gene: 6. CDR3 sequence: CSELRLAGADTQYF. Written as DNA, the CDR3 is TGCAGCGAGCTGCGACTAGCGGGAGCAGATACGCAGTATTTT.

V is TRBV10-3 and J is TRBJ2-1; D unresolved. The CDR3 contains 12 residues. V was pared by 7 bases and J by 6 bases, with 10 bases between. Germline V lookup: CDR1 ENHRY, CDR2 SYGVKD. This CDR3 is CAIKKGGNEQFF. CDR3 DNA sequence: TGTGCCATCAAAAAGGGCGGCAATGAGCAGTTCTTC.

The chain recombines TRBV19 with TRBJ2-7; D is perhaps TRBD1 or TRBD2 (7 bases each). Trimming left V 6 bases short and J 3 bases short, with 24 bases between. The CDR3 contains 17 residues. Germline V CDR1 and CDR2: LNHDA, SQIVND (reference sequence). The CDR3 DNA is TGTGCCAGTAGCTGGGGGGGATTTTCGGGACAGAGCTACGAGCAGTACTTC. Translating it yields CASSWGGFSGQSYEQYF.

This clone has only one observation. This chain uses TRBV18 with TRBJ1-4; D gene ambiguous. The CDR3 has 15 residues. V lost 3 bases, J lost 7 bases, and 15 bases lay in between. Germline CDR1 and CDR2: KGHSH and LQKENI. CDR3 sequence (DNA): TGTGCCAGCTCACCGTCGGGAGGGAATAGTGAAAAACTGTTTTTT. Translation gives CASSPSGGNSEKLFF.

Comments on this clone: A junction end diverges from the germline sequence, so it may reflect a read error. The chain carries TRBV20-1 and TRBJ2-1; D may match TRBD1 or TRBD2 (5 bases each). CDR1 is DFQATT, CDR2 SNEGSKA, per germline (reference sequence). This CDR3 comprises 11 residues. DNA for the CDR3: TGCAGAGCTACAACTAGGGGTGAGCAGTTCTTC. It is translated as CRATTRGEQFF.